This T cell receptor beta chain was captured by sequencing in a study of blood T cell repertoires in COVID-19. The wider study: The cDNA or gDNA used as material had been derived from T cells, B-cell-depleted T cells, or PBMCs.

The trim removed 3 bases at V and 5 bases at J, leaving 3 bases unmatched. This CDR3 region has 14 residues. Germline CDR1 reads LNHDA; CDR2 reads SQIVND (reference sequence). Only in-frame clones appear in the TCRdb table, and some are missing; sequencing was by immunoSEQ multiplex PCR. This sample has roughly 250,000 clones, with 88% found just once. Source material: peripheral blood. This TCR was sampled from a man in his sixties who had recovered from COVID-19. The rearrangement links TRBV19 to TRBJ2-1, with 8 positions matching TRBD2. The CDR3 sequence is CASSIQRGNNEQFF. CDR3 bases: TGTGCCAGTAGTATTCAGCGGGGGAACAATGAGCAGTTCTTC.